One T cell receptor beta chain is described in this entry. This record belongs to a study of human T cells and chemical hapten exposure. A single record per CDR3 protein comes from TCRdb applying MiXCR to the RACE reads. The table lists approximately 74,000 distinct CDR3 sequences, around 30% of them singletons. CDR1 is SGHTA and CDR2 is FQGNSA in the germline V gene. The CDR3 is 16 residues long. The ends lost 4 bases at V and 2 bases at J; junction bases unmatched: 9. This sample's time point: patch test 1, 2 weeks after DPC sensitization. Treatment: therapeutic diphenylcyclopropenone sensitization with weekly scalp DPC. Blood sampling occurred before each patch-test application.

This TCR came from a middle-aged man with alopecia areata. Some clones in this sample may be carry-over from other donors' samples. This sample comprised whole blood, obtained in connection with sensitization to the hapten diphenylcyclopropenone (DPC). The chain links TRBV7-2 to TRBJ2-7; 9 nucleotides align to TRBD2. This chain's CDR3 is CASSSTGSGGPYEQYF. As DNA, the CDR3 is TGTGCCAGCAGCTCCACCGGGAGCGGGGGGCCCTACGAGCAGTACTTC.